Only one count was recorded for the clone carrying this T cell receptor beta chain. No antigen is known for it. The data derive from a study of vaccination and CD4 T cells after COVID-19. Sequencing of cultured CD4+ T cell DNA used the Oncomine TCR Beta short-read assay. Using its own MiXCR run on the PCR reads, TCRdb lists one record per CDR3 protein. The sample lists 11,000 or so distinct CDR3 sequences, roughly two fifths occurring once. Unmatched junction bases numbered 9, after V lost 3 bases and J lost 7 bases. The CDR3 sequence is 16 residues long. CDR1 and CDR2 from the germline V gene are LNHDA and SQIVND (reference sequence). This sample's treatment: roughly 11-day PBMC culture with coronavirus spike peptide pools or control peptides (ViraFEST assay).

The material sequenced was CD4+ T cells from blood, cultured in vitro. This clonotype was obtained from a human donor who had recovered from COVID-19. V usage is TRBV19 and J usage is TRBJ2-2, with 9 nucleotides matching TRBD1. CDR3 sequence: CASSMSGQGYIGELFF. DNA of the CDR3: TGTGCCAGTAGTATGTCGGGACAGGGATATATCGGGGAGCTGTTTTTT.